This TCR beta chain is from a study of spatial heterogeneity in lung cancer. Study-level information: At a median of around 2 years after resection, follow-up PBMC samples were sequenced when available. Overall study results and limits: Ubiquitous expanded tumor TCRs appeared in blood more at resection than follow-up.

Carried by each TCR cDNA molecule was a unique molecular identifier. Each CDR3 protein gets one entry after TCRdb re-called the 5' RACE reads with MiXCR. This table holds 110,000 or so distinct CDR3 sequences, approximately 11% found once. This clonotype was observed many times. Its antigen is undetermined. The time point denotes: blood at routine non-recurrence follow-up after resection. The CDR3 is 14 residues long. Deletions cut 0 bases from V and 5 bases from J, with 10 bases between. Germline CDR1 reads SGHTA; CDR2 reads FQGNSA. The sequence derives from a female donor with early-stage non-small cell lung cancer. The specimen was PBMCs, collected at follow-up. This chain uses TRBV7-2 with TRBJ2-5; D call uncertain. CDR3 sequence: CASSLAGYRETQYF. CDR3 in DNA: TGTGCCAGCAGCTTAGCGGGATATAGGGAGACCCAGTACTTC.